This entry describes one T cell receptor (beta chain). Its antigen is not identified. TCRdb re-called the PCR reads through MiXCR, storing one row per CDR3 protein. The sample contains under 600,000 distinct CDR3 sequences, around 23% of which appear only once. The sample belongs to a study of molecular identifiers for immune sequencing clone quantification. Study-level findings and limits: Over 98% of effector molecules, yet under 1% of naive-cell molecules, were held by clones above 20 RNA copies.

Naive CD8 T cells were picked out by sorting for CD8+CD4-CCR7+CD45RA+. The sequenced sample was naive CD8+ T cells from blood, with Jurkat cell RNA spiked in. The subset here: FACS-sorted CD8+CD4-CCR7+CD45RA+ naive T cells. The origin of this receptor is a human donor in good health. Some libraries in this study had Jurkat cell RNA spiked in.

CDR3 DNA sequence: TGTGCCAGCAGCGTAGTCCCCAACGCGTTCTACGAGCAGTACTTC. Translating it yields CASSVVPNAFYEQYF. The genes are TRBV9 and TRBJ2-7; D is ambiguous. The ends were cut back, 0 bases at V and 3 bases at J, with 13 bases in the middle. The CDR3 is 15 residues long. Germline V gene sequence: CDR1 SGDLS, CDR2 YYNGEE.